The clone carrying this T cell receptor (beta chain) was seen a handful of times. Antigen unknown. The data are from a study of beta chain features in type 1 diabetes. Sorted populations all exceeded 95% purity. What was sequenced were expressed TCRB transcripts, since all of the isolated RNA had been reverse transcribed. Sequencing was performed with immunoSEQ multiplex PCR; in TCRdb, only in-frame clones are kept and a portion is missing. The sample has some 350,000 clones, around 10% seen once. Findings of the study overall: Significant though moderate, a shortening of TCRB CDR3s appeared in all four CD4+ subsets of Type 1 diabetes patients. Whether HLA type influences TCRB rearrangement remained unresolved here.

Trimming at V came to 1 base and at J to 12 bases, leaving 6 bases not matched to a gene. The CDR3 extends over 14 amino acids. Germline V gives CDR1 SGHTA, CDR2 FQGNSA. The rearrangement uses TRBV7-2 and TRBJ2-1; TRBD2 matches at 10 bases. Sample: central memory CD4+ T cells from blood. This clonotype originated in a man aged 25 to 40 with type 1 diabetes. The CDR3 reads CASSLDFSGRRQFF. Written as DNA, the CDR3 is TGTGCCAGCAGCTTAGATTTTAGCGGGAGGCGGCAGTTCTTC. The full variable domain, in which reference TRBV7-2 and TRBJ2-1 provide the parts outside the CDR3, is GAGVSQSPSNKVTEKGKDVELRCDPISGHTALYWYRQSLGQGLEFLIYFQGNSAPDKSGLPSDRFSAERTGGSVSTLTIQRTQQEDSAVYLCASSLDFSGRRQFFGPGTRLTVL.